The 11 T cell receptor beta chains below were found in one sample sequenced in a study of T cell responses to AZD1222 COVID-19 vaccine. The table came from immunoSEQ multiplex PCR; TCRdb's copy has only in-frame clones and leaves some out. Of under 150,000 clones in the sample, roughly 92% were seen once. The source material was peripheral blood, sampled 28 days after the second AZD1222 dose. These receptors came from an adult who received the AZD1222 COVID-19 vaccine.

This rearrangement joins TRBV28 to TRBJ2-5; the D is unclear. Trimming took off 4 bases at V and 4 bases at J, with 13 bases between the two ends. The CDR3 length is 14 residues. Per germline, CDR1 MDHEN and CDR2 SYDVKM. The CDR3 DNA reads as TGTGCCAGCAGTTCCCTCAGCCCACCAGAGACCCAGTACTTC. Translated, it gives CASSSLSPPETQYF.

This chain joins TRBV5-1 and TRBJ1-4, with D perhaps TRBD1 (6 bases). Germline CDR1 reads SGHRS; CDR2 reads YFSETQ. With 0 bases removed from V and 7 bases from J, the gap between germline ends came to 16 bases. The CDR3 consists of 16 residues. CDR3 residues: CASSLVVQGQSEKLFF. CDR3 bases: TGCGCCAGCAGCTTGGTAGTGCAGGGGCAGAGTGAAAAACTGTTTTTT.

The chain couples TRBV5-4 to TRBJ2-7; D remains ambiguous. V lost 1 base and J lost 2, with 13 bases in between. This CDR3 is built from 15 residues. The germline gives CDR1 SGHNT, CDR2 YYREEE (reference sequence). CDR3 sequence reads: CASSLSTNPTYEQYF. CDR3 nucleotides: TGTGCCAGCAGCTTGAGTACAAACCCTACCTACGAGCAGTACTTC.

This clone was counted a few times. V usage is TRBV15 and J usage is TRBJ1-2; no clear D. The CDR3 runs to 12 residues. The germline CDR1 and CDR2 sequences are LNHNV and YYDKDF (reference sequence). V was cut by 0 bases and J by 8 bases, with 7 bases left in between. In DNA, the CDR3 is TGTGCCACCAGCAGAGAATCTGAGGGCTACACCTTC. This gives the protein CATSRESEGYTF.

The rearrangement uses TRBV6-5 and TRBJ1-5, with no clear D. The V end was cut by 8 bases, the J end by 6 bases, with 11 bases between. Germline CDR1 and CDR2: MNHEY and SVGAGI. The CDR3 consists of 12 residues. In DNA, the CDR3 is TGTGCCAGCCAAACTGGCTCTCAGCCCCAGCATTTT. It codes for CASQTGSQPQHF.

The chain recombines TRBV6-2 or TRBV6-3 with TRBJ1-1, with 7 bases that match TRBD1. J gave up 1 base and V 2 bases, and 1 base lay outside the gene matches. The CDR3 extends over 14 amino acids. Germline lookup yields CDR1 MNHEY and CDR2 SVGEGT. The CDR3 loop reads CASSYGQANTEAFF. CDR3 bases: TGTGCCAGCAGTTACGGACAGGCGAACACTGAAGCTTTCTTT.

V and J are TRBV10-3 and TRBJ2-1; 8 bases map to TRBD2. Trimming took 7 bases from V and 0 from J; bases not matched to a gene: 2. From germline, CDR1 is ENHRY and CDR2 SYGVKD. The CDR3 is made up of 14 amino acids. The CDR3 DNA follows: TGTGCCATCATGAGCGGGAGCTCCTACAATGAGCAGTTCTTC. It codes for CAIMSGSSYNEQFF.

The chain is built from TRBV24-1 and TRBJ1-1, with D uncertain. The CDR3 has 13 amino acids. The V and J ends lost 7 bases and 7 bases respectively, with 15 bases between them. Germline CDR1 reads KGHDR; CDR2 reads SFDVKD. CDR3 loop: CATRDNSLGEAFF. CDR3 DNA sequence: TGTGCCACCAGAGACAACTCCCTGGGTGAAGCTTTCTTT.

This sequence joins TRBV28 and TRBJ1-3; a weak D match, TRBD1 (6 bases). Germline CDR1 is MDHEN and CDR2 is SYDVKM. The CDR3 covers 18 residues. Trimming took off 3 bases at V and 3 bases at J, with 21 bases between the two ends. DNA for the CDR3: TGTGCCAGCAGTTTGGGGGACAAGGGTTCGTTTTTTGGAAACACCATATATTTT. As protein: CASSLGDKGSFFGNTIYF.

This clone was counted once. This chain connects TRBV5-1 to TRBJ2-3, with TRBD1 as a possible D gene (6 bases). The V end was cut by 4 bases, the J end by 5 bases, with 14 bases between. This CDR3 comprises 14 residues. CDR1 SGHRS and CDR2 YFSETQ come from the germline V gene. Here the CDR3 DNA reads TGCGCCAGCAGCCCGACACAGGGACAAGATACGCAGTATTTT. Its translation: CASSPTQGQDTQYF.

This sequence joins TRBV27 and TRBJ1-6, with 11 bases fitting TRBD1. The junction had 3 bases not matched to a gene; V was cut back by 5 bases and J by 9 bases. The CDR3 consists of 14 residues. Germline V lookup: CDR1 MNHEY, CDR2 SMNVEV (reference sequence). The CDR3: CASSRTGGVSPLHF. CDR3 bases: TGTGCCAGCAGTCGGACAGGGGGCGTTTCACCCCTCCACTTT.